Listed below are T cell receptor beta chains from one sample, sequenced in a study of blood T cells in healthy people across ages. TCRdb processed the 5' RACE reads anew with MiXCR; each CDR3 protein has one entry. The table includes 700,000 or so distinct CDR3 sequences, over 20% detected once. The source material was blood. The receptors were sampled from a man between 65 and 79 years old in good health. Both conserved end residues are part of each CDR3. Fields, in order: CDR3 protein, clone size, V gene, J gene. A clone size is listed for some rows: how often the clone was seen (once, few, many), or a class if it is expanded.

cdr3_aa: CSVGSLAGFYNEQFF
clone_size: -
v_call: TRBV29-1
j_call: TRBJ2-1

cdr3_aa: CSHTSVGETQYF
clone_size: -
v_call: TRBV29-1
j_call: TRBJ2-5

cdr3_aa: CASRRGTKEKLFF
clone_size: -
v_call: TRBV6-6
j_call: TRBJ1-4

cdr3_aa: CASSQGTGANTGELFF
clone_size: -
v_call: TRBV14
j_call: TRBJ2-2

cdr3_aa: CASSVLGLAQETQYF
clone_size: few
v_call: TRBV7-9
j_call: TRBJ2-5

cdr3_aa: CASTKLEGGNTEAFF
clone_size: -
v_call: TRBV5-1
j_call: TRBJ1-1

cdr3_aa: CASSPVISAEETQYF
clone_size: -
v_call: TRBV18
j_call: TRBJ2-5

cdr3_aa: CASQRGGSYNEQFF
clone_size: few
v_call: TRBV6-2/TRBV6-3
j_call: TRBJ2-1

cdr3_aa: CSATTPSVGEYF
clone_size: few
v_call: TRBV20-1
j_call: TRBJ2-4

cdr3_aa: CASSYTGGSNYGYTF
clone_size: few
v_call: TRBV6-5
j_call: TRBJ1-2

cdr3_aa: CASSRDGTYGYTF
clone_size: few
v_call: TRBV18
j_call: TRBJ1-2

cdr3_aa: CASSFLGRSNEKLFF
clone_size: -
v_call: TRBV7-9
j_call: TRBJ1-4

cdr3_aa: CASIRQGRHGYTF
clone_size: few
v_call: TRBV6-4
j_call: TRBJ1-2

cdr3_aa: CASSLVGGRVGLAMSQYF
clone_size: few
v_call: TRBV7-2
j_call: TRBJ2-5

cdr3_aa: CAITSTDRYGYTF
clone_size: few
v_call: TRBV10-3
j_call: TRBJ1-2

cdr3_aa: CASRTLVDTQYF
clone_size: -
v_call: TRBV6-2/TRBV6-3
j_call: TRBJ2-3

cdr3_aa: CAISLNGHEQYF
clone_size: few
v_call: TRBV10-3
j_call: -

cdr3_aa: CASNSRGVAWNNEQFF
clone_size: -
v_call: TRBV28
j_call: TRBJ2-1

cdr3_aa: CANSLPRDTQYF
clone_size: -
v_call: TRBV12-3/TRBV12-4
j_call: TRBJ2-3

cdr3_aa: CASNPATGNTEAFF
clone_size: -
v_call: TRBV7-9
j_call: TRBJ1-1

cdr3_aa: CASSSSSRGLFYGYTF
clone_size: many
v_call: TRBV7-9
j_call: TRBJ1-2

cdr3_aa: CASTERGLNEQFF
clone_size: -
v_call: TRBV25-1
j_call: -

cdr3_aa: CASSLDNTQGPGYTF
clone_size: -
v_call: TRBV11-2
j_call: TRBJ1-2

cdr3_aa: CATGTSASYEQYF
clone_size: -
v_call: TRBV10-3
j_call: TRBJ2-7

cdr3_aa: CASSPDGGLSHGYTF
clone_size: -
v_call: TRBV12-3/TRBV12-4
j_call: TRBJ1-2

cdr3_aa: CASFAGPYGYTF
clone_size: once
v_call: TRBV19
j_call: TRBJ1-2

cdr3_aa: CASSTQLGTQYF
clone_size: few
v_call: TRBV12-3/TRBV12-4
j_call: TRBJ2-5

cdr3_aa: CATSDSMTGPPETQYF
clone_size: once
v_call: TRBV24-1
j_call: TRBJ2-5

cdr3_aa: CSVGTRYTDTQYF
clone_size: -
v_call: TRBV29-1
j_call: TRBJ2-3

cdr3_aa: CASSPDRVALDTQYF
clone_size: -
v_call: TRBV12-3/TRBV12-4
j_call: TRBJ2-3

cdr3_aa: CASSYSLTGLQETRYF
clone_size: -
v_call: TRBV6-5
j_call: TRBJ2-5

cdr3_aa: CASTGFRSETQYF
clone_size: -
v_call: TRBV2
j_call: TRBJ2-5

cdr3_aa: CASTITGNSETQYF
clone_size: -
v_call: TRBV11-2
j_call: TRBJ2-5

cdr3_aa: CSAPSDGTSFTYGYTF
clone_size: few
v_call: TRBV29-1
j_call: TRBJ1-2

cdr3_aa: CASSYGTSGSTDTQYF
clone_size: -
v_call: TRBV7-2
j_call: TRBJ2-3

cdr3_aa: CASSVGQGLTEAFF
clone_size: -
v_call: TRBV5-1
j_call: TRBJ1-1

cdr3_aa: CASSNAGGPYNEQFF
clone_size: few
v_call: TRBV6-6
j_call: TRBJ2-1

cdr3_aa: CASSSAFSNQPQHF
clone_size: -
v_call: TRBV12-3/TRBV12-4
j_call: TRBJ1-5

cdr3_aa: CASSLQGLNTDTQYF
clone_size: many
v_call: TRBV7-2
j_call: TRBJ2-3

cdr3_aa: CASSQGTRGARRETQYF
clone_size: -
v_call: TRBV3-1
j_call: TRBJ2-5

cdr3_aa: CASSPREMMSTDTQYF
clone_size: few
v_call: TRBV18
j_call: TRBJ2-3

cdr3_aa: CAITLAGFNTEAFF
clone_size: few
v_call: TRBV10-3
j_call: TRBJ1-1

cdr3_aa: CASSLLGGLQETQYF
clone_size: few
v_call: TRBV5-1
j_call: TRBJ2-5

cdr3_aa: CASSGTLNNEQFF
clone_size: once
v_call: TRBV28
j_call: TRBJ2-1

cdr3_aa: CASSQTNGNTEAFF
clone_size: -
v_call: TRBV3-1
j_call: TRBJ1-1